Below, 32 T cell receptor beta chains from the same sample are listed, as sequenced in a study of early T cells in non-severe SARS-CoV-2 infection. TCRdb independently ran MiXCR on the 5' RACE reads; one entry per CDR3 protein. The sample includes about 69,000 distinct CDR3 sequences, about an eighth seen only once; the top ten take roughly 5.7%. The sequenced sample was whole blood, obtained at baseline. The receptors derive from an adult who was a healthcare worker with PCR-confirmed SARS-CoV-2 infection or an uninfected control (not recorded which).

This clonotype was found many times. V usage is TRBV6-2 or TRBV6-3 and J usage is TRBJ2-1; TRBD2 aligns across 10 bases. The CDR3 contains 14 residues. Trimming cost V 2 bases and J 7 bases; bases outside gene matches: 2. From germline, CDR1 is MNHEY and CDR2 SVGEGT. CDR3 in amino acids: CASSYSGRGNEQFF. As DNA, the CDR3 is TGTGCCAGCAGTTACAGCGGGAGGGGGAATGAGCAGTTCTTC.

The chain couples TRBV7-3 to TRBJ2-1, with D tentatively TRBD2 (6 bases). Germline loops: CDR1 SGHTA, CDR2 FQGTGA. V gave up 5 bases and J gave up 6 bases, with 20 bases separating them. The CDR3 extends over 16 amino acids. CDR3 DNA sequence: TGTGCCAGCAGCCCACTCGGGACTGGTGTACGCAATGAGCAGTTCTTC. Encoded protein: CASSPLGTGVRNEQFF.

This clonotype turned up a few times. The chain uses TRBV21-1 and TRBJ2-7; the table's D call TRBD1 went unverified against the DNA. TRBV21-1 is tagged as a pseudogene. The CDR3 runs 11 residues. In DNA form, the CDR3 reads TGTGCCAGCAGCACAGGGTACGAGCAGTACTTC. It encodes CASSTGYEQYF.

There are a few counts of this clonotype. The rearrangement joins TRBV7-3 to TRBJ2-7; TRBD1 might be the D (6 bases). The CDR3 runs to 15 residues. V lost 1 base, J lost 5 bases, and 15 bases lay in between. The germline gives CDR1 SGHTA, CDR2 FQGTGA. The DNA of the CDR3 is TGTGCCAGCAGCTTAATCGGCAGGGGATCCCACGAGCAGTACTTC. Translated, it gives CASSLIGRGSHEQYF.

V and J are TRBV28 and TRBJ2-7; 8 positions agree with TRBD1. Trimming removed 6 bases from V and 6 bases from J; junction bases left unmatched: 10. CDR3 length equals 14 residues. CDR1 and CDR2 from the germline V gene are MDHEN and SYDVKM. The CDR3 sequence is CASSSGQGSFEQYF. CDR3 DNA sequence: TGTGCCAGCAGCAGTGGACAGGGAAGCTTCGAGCAGTACTTC.

The rearrangement uses TRBV3-1 and TRBJ1-6; D gene ambiguous. Trimming removed 2 bases at V and 9 bases at J, with 11 bases between. Germline V gene data show CDR1 as LGHDT and CDR2 as YNNKEL (reference sequence). CDR3 length: 14 amino acids. This CDR3 reads CASSQTGEGSPLHF. Here the CDR3 DNA reads TGTGCCAGCAGCCAAACTGGGGAGGGTTCACCCCTCCACTTT.

In its sample, this clonotype was seen once. This chain links TRBV4-1 with TRBJ2-7; the D is unclear. The CDR3 spans 14 residues. Trimming cost V 0 bases and J 5 bases, with 11 bases left between them. Germline V gene sequence: CDR1 MGHRA, CDR2 YSYEKL. CDR3 in DNA: TGCGCCAGCAGCCAAGATGAGGTTAGGCACGAGCAGTACTTC. This sequence encodes CASSQDEVRHEQYF.

The genes are TRBV9 and TRBJ2-1; TRBD2 aligns across 7 bases. Germline V CDR1 and CDR2: SGDLS, YYNGEE. V lost 4 bases to trimming and J lost 8 bases; unmatched junction nucleotides: 18. The CDR3 has 17 residues. The CDR3 sequence is CASSLGASGYTPHEQFF. The DNA for the CDR3 is TGTGCCAGCAGCCTAGGGGCTAGCGGCTACACTCCGCATGAGCAGTTCTTC.

This clonotype has a count of ten or more. V is TRBV5-8 and J is TRBJ1-5; 9 bases are a match to TRBD1. J gave up 2 bases and V 6 bases, and 3 bases lay outside the gene matches. The germline V gene encodes CDR1 SGHTS and CDR2 YDEGEE. The CDR3 has 14 amino acids. This chain's CDR3 is CASTRTGGNQPQHF. The CDR3 DNA is TGTGCCAGCACCCGGACAGGGGGCAATCAGCCCCAGCATTTT.

The rearrangement uses TRBV4-1 and TRBJ2-7, with 8 bases matching TRBD1. V shed 3 bases, J shed 6 bases, and the junction held 13 bases outside the gene matches. Germline CDR1 is MGHRA and CDR2 is YSYEKL. The CDR3 runs 16 residues. CDR3 nucleotide sequence: TGCGCCAGCAGCCAGTCCCGGACAGGGTCTCTCGGCGAGCAGTACTTC. Translating it yields CASSQSRTGSLGEQYF.

The genes are TRBV6-2 or TRBV6-3 and TRBJ2-1; 14 bases fit TRBD2. The V gene end was trimmed by 4 bases and the J gene end by 8 bases; junction bases not matched to a gene: 1. The CDR3 totals 14 residues. Germline V gene lookup returns CDR1 MNHEY and CDR2 SVGEGT. CDR3 amino acids: CASSLTSGRDEQFF. In DNA form, the CDR3 reads TGTGCCAGCAGTTTGACTAGCGGGAGGGATGAGCAGTTCTTC.

This clonotype was recorded a few times. The chain uses TRBV5-6 and TRBJ1-2; D gene uncertain. Germline V CDR1 and CDR2: SGHDT, YYEEEE. CDR3 length: 14 amino acids. With 0 bases removed from V and 11 bases from J, the gap between germline ends came to 17 bases. The CDR3 here is CASSLAAGDLRYTF. CDR3 DNA: TGTGCCAGCAGCTTGGCCGCAGGTGACCTCCGTTACACCTTC.

The CDR3 DNA follows: TGCAGCGTGGGACTAGCGAGTAGTAATGAGCAGTTCTTC. Translating it yields CSVGLASSNEQFF. This rearrangement joins TRBV29-1 to TRBJ2-1; 10 nucleotides align to TRBD2. J lost 7 bases, V lost 6 bases, and 6 bases had no gene match. Germline CDR1 SQVTM, CDR2 ANQGSEA. This CDR3 is 13 amino acids long.

Only a few counts were recorded for this clonotype. J is TRBJ2-3 and V is TRBV10-3; the D call may be TRBD1 or TRBD2 (7 bases each). The CDR3 spans 16 residues. V was shortened by 4 bases and J by 0 bases, with 14 bases between the two germline ends. The germline gives CDR1 ENHRY, CDR2 SYGVKD. CDR3 amino acids: CAISVRGGESTDTQYF. The CDR3 nucleotides are TGTGCCATCAGTGTCAGGGGGGGGGAGAGCACAGATACGCAGTATTTT.

The CDR3 coding sequence is TGTGCCATCAGTGAGCACTTGGGGGGGGAGAAAGAGACCCAGTACTTC. Translation gives CAISEHLGGEKETQYF. This chain links TRBV10-3 with TRBJ2-5; the match to TRBD2 covers 7 bases. Germline V lookup: CDR1 ENHRY, CDR2 SYGVKD. This CDR3 comprises 16 residues. V trimming: 2 bases; J trimming: 3 bases; junction bases outside the gene matches: 9.

In its sample, this clonotype was seen a few times. The CDR3 region is CASSFGHSPTGYTF. The CDR3 DNA reads as TGTGCCAGCAGTTTTGGGCATAGTCCTACCGGCTACACCTTC. The chain links TRBV12-3 or TRBV12-4 to TRBJ1-2; no definite D call. The CDR3 is 14 residues long. Trimming left V 3 bases short and J 8 bases short, with 16 bases between.

The rearrangement joins TRBV9 to TRBJ1-5; D is undetermined. The V and J ends lost 0 bases and 0 bases respectively, with 10 bases between them. This CDR3 spans 16 amino acids. Germline lookup yields CDR1 SGDLS and CDR2 YYNGEE. The CDR3 region is CASSVDPNYSNQPQHF. The DNA of the CDR3 is TGTGCCAGCAGCGTAGACCCGAACTATAGCAATCAGCCCCAGCATTTT. The variable domain in full, with the rest retrieved from reference TRBV9 and TRBJ1-5, is DSGVTQTPKHLITATGQRVTLRCSPRSGDLSVYWYQQSLDQGLQFLIQYYNGEERAKGNILERFSAQQFPDLHSELNLSSLELGDSALYFCASSVDPNYSNQPQHFGDGTRLSIL.

This clonotype was seen only a few times. The chain links TRBV29-1 to TRBJ2-1, with D hard to call. Per the germline V gene, CDR1 is SQVTM and CDR2 is ANQGSEA. V was trimmed by 7 bases and J by 5 bases, leaving 15 bases between them. The CDR3 extends over 13 amino acids. CDR3 DNA: TGCAGCGCATGTTCGATCCCGCACAATGAGCAGTTCTTC. Translation: CSACSIPHNEQFF.

The chain has TRBV18 and TRBJ2-1; 8 bases match TRBD1. Germline-derived CDR1 and CDR2 are KGHSH and LQKENI. This CDR3 contains 15 residues. J gave up 6 bases and V 1 base, and 5 bases lay outside the gene matches. The CDR3 DNA reads as TGTGCCAGCTCACCACTGGGACAGGTCGGCAATGAGCAGTTCTTC. Residues: CASSPLGQVGNEQFF.

This clonotype turned up a few times. This chain uses TRBV30 with TRBJ1-2; no firm D call. V lost 4 bases, J lost 8 bases, and 11 bases lay in between. There are 11 residues in the CDR3. Germline CDR1 GTSNPN, CDR2 SVGIG (reference sequence). The CDR3 nucleotides read TGTGCCTGGAAGGATGGTCACGGCTACACCTTC. This gives the protein CAWKDGHGYTF.

This clonotype was seen ten or more times. The chain has TRBV7-9 and TRBJ1-2; D ambiguous. Germline CDR1 and CDR2: SEHNR and FQNEAQ (reference sequence). This CDR3 region has 17 residues. V lost 1 base to trimming and J lost 2 bases, with 17 bases between them. The chain's CDR3 is CASSLVQLDRQNYGYTF. DNA of the CDR3: TGTGCCAGCAGCTTAGTCCAGTTAGATCGGCAGAACTATGGCTACACCTTC.

V usage is TRBV29-1 and J usage is TRBJ2-1; possible D gene TRBD1, 5 bases. The CDR3 is 16 amino acids. V lost 8 bases and J lost 0, with 20 bases in between. Germline values: CDR1 SQVTM, CDR2 ANQGSEA. CDR3 sequence reads: CSPTLMGPSSYNEQFF. CDR3 sequence (DNA): TGCAGCCCCACTTTGATGGGGCCGAGCTCCTACAATGAGCAGTTCTTC.

This clonotype was counted many times. V gene TRBV12-3 or TRBV12-4 combines with J gene TRBJ2-1; D possibly corresponds to TRBD1 (5 bases). CDR3 size: 17 residues. With 0 bases removed from V and 7 bases from J, the gap between germline ends came to 19 bases. CDR3 region: CASSLALAGFIVNEQFF. Written as DNA, the CDR3 is TGTGCCAGCAGTTTAGCTCTGGCAGGGTTTATTGTGAATGAGCAGTTCTTC.

The sample holds many counts of this clonotype. The chain has TRBV30 and TRBJ1-5; D not resolved. V was shortened by 0 bases and J by 0 bases, with 6 bases between the two germline ends. The length of the CDR3 is 14 residues. The germline V gene encodes CDR1 GTSNPN and CDR2 SVGIG (reference sequence). This chain's CDR3 is CAWSVLSSNQPQHF. The DNA for the CDR3 is TGTGCCTGGAGTGTACTTAGTAGCAATCAGCCCCAGCATTTT.

This clonotype was counted between two and nine times. The chain joins TRBV20-1 to TRBJ2-3, with 8 bases fitting TRBD2. The J segment lost 4 bases and the V segment lost 2 bases, leaving 8 bases of the junction unmatched. Germline V gene sequence: CDR1 DFQATT, CDR2 SNEGSKA (reference sequence). There are 15 residues in the CDR3. The CDR3 bases are TGCAGTGCTAGAACCATAGCGGGATTAGCAGATACGCAGTATTTT. Protein: CSARTIAGLADTQYF.

Many counts were recorded for this clonotype. The CDR3 DNA reads as TGTGCCAGCTCACCACTTACAGGCGAGGGCACTGAAGCTTTCTTT. This codes for CASSPLTGEGTEAFF. V is TRBV18 and J is TRBJ1-1, with D perhaps matching TRBD1 (5 bases). This CDR3 spans 15 amino acids. With 1 base removed from V and 4 bases from J, the gap between germline ends came to 13 bases. CDR1 and CDR2 from the germline V gene are KGHSH and LQKENI.

This chain connects TRBV7-3 to TRBJ2-3; D possibly uses TRBD1 or TRBD2 (6 bases each). V lost 4 bases and J 5 bases, leaving 13 bases between the germline ends. From germline, CDR1 is SGHTA and CDR2 FQGTGA. CDR3 size: 14 residues. CDR3 in amino acids: CASSYGGLVDTQYF. The CDR3, as DNA: TGTGCCAGCAGCTACGGGGGCTTAGTAGATACGCAGTATTTT. The full variable domain, in which reference TRBV7-3 and TRBJ2-3 provide the parts outside the CDR3, is GAGVSQTPSNKVTEKGKYVELRCDPISGHTALYWYRQSLGQGPEFLIYFQGTGAADDSGLPNDRFFAVRPEGSVSTLKIQRTERGDSAVYLCASSYGGLVDTQYFGPGTRLTVL.

This clonotype appeared a few times. The chain employs TRBV5-5 and TRBJ1-2; unclear D gene. Germline loops: CDR1 SGHKS, CDR2 YYEKEE (reference sequence). The CDR3 is 13 residues long. Trimming took off 0 bases at V and 7 bases at J, with 10 bases between the two ends. CDR3 sequence (DNA): TGTGCCAGCAGCTTGGGGTCGGATGTTGGCTACACCTTC. Its translation is CASSLGSDVGYTF.

V and J are TRBV10-2 and TRBJ2-3, with D perhaps TRBD2 (5 bases). V was cut by 0 bases and J by 1 base, with 11 bases left in between. CDR1 is WSHSY and CDR2 is SAAADI in the germline V gene. The length of the CDR3 is 16 residues. The CDR3 loop is CASSESGGLGTDTQYF. The DNA for the CDR3 is TGCGCCAGCAGTGAGTCTGGCGGACTCGGCACAGATACGCAGTATTTT.

This sequence joins TRBV25-1 and TRBJ2-1; D gene ambiguous. V was cut by 3 bases and J by 9 bases, with 9 bases left in between. The length of the CDR3 is 12 residues. CDR1 and CDR2 (germline): MGHDK, SYGVNS. CDR3 sequence reads: CASSDVSPEQFF. As DNA, the CDR3 is TGTGCCAGCAGTGATGTCTCCCCTGAGCAGTTCTTC.

Remarks on this clonotype: Germline is not matched at one junction end, which may reflect a read error. The V gene is TRBV12-3 or TRBV12-4, the J gene TRBJ1-3; D gene ambiguous. This CDR3 has 12 residues. The CDR3 region has the DNA TGTGCCAGCAGTTTTCTCGCTACGAGCCGGAATTTT. Its translation: CASSFLATSRNF.

The chain recombines TRBV10-2 with TRBJ1-6; 10 bases agree with TRBD1. This CDR3 has 16 amino acids. Germline CDR1 reads WSHSY; CDR2 reads SAAADI. J gave up 8 bases and V 2 bases, and 6 bases lay outside the gene matches. The CDR3 nucleotides read TGCGCCAGCAGTGAGATGGACAGGGGGTCAGATTCACCCCTCCACTTT. This translates into CASSEMDRGSDSPLHF.